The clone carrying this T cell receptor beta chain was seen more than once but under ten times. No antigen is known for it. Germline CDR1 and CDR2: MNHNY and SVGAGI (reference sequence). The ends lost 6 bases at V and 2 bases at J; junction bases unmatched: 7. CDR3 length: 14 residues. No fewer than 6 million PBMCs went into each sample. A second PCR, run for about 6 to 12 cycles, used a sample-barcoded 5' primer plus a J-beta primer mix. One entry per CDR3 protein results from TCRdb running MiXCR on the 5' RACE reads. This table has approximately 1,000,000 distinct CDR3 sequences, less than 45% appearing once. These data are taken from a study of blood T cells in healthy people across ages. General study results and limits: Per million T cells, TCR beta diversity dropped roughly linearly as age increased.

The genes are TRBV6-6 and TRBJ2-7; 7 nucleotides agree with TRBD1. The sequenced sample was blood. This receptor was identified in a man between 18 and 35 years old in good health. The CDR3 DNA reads TGTGCCAGCAGCCCGACAGGGTTTACCTACGAGCAGTACTTC. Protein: CASSPTGFTYEQYF.